This passage covers 6 T cell receptor beta chains from one sample sequenced in a study of T cells expressing NK-cell markers. TCRdb reprocessed the 5' RACE reads; each CDR3 protein has one entry and no DNA is given. This sample contains some 450,000 distinct CDR3 sequences. The sequencing input was blood T cells: a sorted CD56 or NKG2C T cell subset, CD4+ or CD8+ T cells, or bulk PBMC T cells (not recorded which). Every receptor here comes from a woman aged 18 to 75 in good health.

The gene calls are TRBV20-1 and TRBJ2-1; TCRdb calls TRBD2, which cannot be checked without DNA. Per the germline V gene, CDR1 is DFQATT and CDR2 is SNEGSKA (reference sequence). The CDR3 consists of 15 residues. CDR3 amino acids: CSARGSSGGYNEQFF.

V gene TRBV11-2 combines with J gene TRBJ1-2. This CDR3 region has 13 residues. CDR1 and CDR2 (germline): SGHAT, FQNNGV. The CDR3 loop is CASSFAANYGYTF.

The chain employs TRBV7-2 and TRBJ2-7; TCRdb designates TRBD1, a call that cannot be tested without DNA. Germline V gene sequence: CDR1 SGHTA, CDR2 FQGNSA. The CDR3 consists of 12 residues. This chain's CDR3 is CASSRRTYEQYF. The full variable domain, with the rest looked up from reference TRBV7-2 and TRBJ2-7, is GAGVSQSPSNKVTEKGKDVELRCDPISGHTALYWYRQSLGQGLEFLIYFQGNSAPDKSGLPSDRFSAERTGGSVSTLTIQRTQQEDSAVYLCASSRRTYEQYFGPGTRLTVT.

V and J are TRBV30 and TRBJ2-3. The CDR3 contains 15 residues. Looked up from germline, CDR1 is GTSNPN and CDR2 is SVGIG (reference sequence). This CDR3 is CAWSVGGLNTDTQYF.

The CDR3 loop is CASSSAGGTEAFF. The chain carries TRBV12-3 or TRBV12-4 and TRBJ1-1; TCRdb proposes TRBD1, but this gene call is untestable without DNA. CDR3 length: 13 amino acids.

V usage is TRBV6-1 and J usage is TRBJ2-1. The CDR3 has 14 residues. The germline V gene encodes CDR1 MNHNS and CDR2 SASEGT. The chain's CDR3 is CASRVAGPYNEQFF.